Shown below are 16 T cell receptor beta chains from a single sample sequenced in a study of blood T cell repertoires in COVID-19 (dated by TCRdb to about 2020). The method was the immunoSEQ multiplex PCR assay. The table was pulled from immuneACCESS by TCRdb, which kept in-frame rearrangements only. Such tables lose some clones; where checked, under half of the loss comes from unresolved V genes, and the rest has no known cause. The sample table holds 200,000 to 300,000 clones, of which 75% to 85% were seen once. Clones ranked in the top ten supply around 5.2% of the sample. Specimen: peripheral blood. These receptors all stem from a human donor in a cohort sampled during active COVID-19.

The V call is TRBV28, the J call TRBJ1-2, with 9 bases aligning to TRBD1. Germline-derived CDR1 and CDR2 are MDHEN and SYDVKM. The V segment lost 3 bases and the J segment 8 bases; nucleotides outside the gene matches: 7. The CDR3 is made up of 14 amino acids. The CDR3 DNA is TGTGCCAGCAGTTTTTTACAGGGGGCGCGGGGCTACACCTTC. Amino acid sequence: CASSFLQGARGYTF.

V usage is TRBV27 and J usage is TRBJ2-7; a weak D match, TRBD2 (6 bases). Germline V gene data show CDR1 as MNHEY and CDR2 as SMNVEV (reference sequence). V lost 6 bases to trimming and J lost 2 bases, with 17 bases between them. The CDR3 has 15 residues. The CDR3 sequence is CASSGLAYRAYEQYF. CDR3 nucleotide sequence: TGTGCCAGCAGCGGGCTAGCGTACCGTGCCTACGAGCAGTACTTC.

The J gene is TRBJ1-4, the V gene TRBV19; 10 nucleotides align to TRBD1. The CDR3 runs to 16 residues. Trimming removed 5 bases from V and 6 bases from J; junction bases left unmatched: 9. Germline CDR1 reads LNHDA; CDR2 reads SQIVND (reference sequence). The CDR3, as DNA: TGTGCCAGTAGTCCCGCAGCGGGACAGGGGTATGAAAAACTGTTTTTT. This gives the protein CASSPAAGQGYEKLFF.

This clone has a single count. The chain couples TRBV19 to TRBJ2-2; TRBD1 matches at 8 bases. Germline lookup yields CDR1 LNHDA and CDR2 SQIVND (reference sequence). J was trimmed by 4 bases and V by 4 bases; bases with no gene match: 14. The CDR3 sequence is 18 residues long. This CDR3 is CASSKGPLWTGSTGELFF. DNA for the CDR3: TGTGCCAGTAGTAAAGGTCCCCTCTGGACAGGGAGCACCGGGGAGCTGTTTTTT.

V is TRBV12-3 or TRBV12-4 and J is TRBJ2-1; tentative D call: TRBD2 (5 bases). Trimming shortened V by 5 bases and J by 5 bases, and 10 bases separated the two germline ends. CDR3 length: 13 amino acids. CDR3 sequence (DNA): TGTGCCAGCAGTCTCGGGGTGAACAATGAGCAGTTCTTC. Its translation: CASSLGVNNEQFF.

The J gene is TRBJ1-3, the V gene TRBV6-1, with D possibly matching TRBD1 (5 bases). CDR3 length: 15 amino acids. Per germline, CDR1 MNHNS and CDR2 SASEGT. V gave up 3 bases and J gave up 2 bases, with 11 bases separating them. The CDR3: CASSDLRGAGNTIYF. The DNA for the CDR3 is TGTGCCAGCAGTGATCTCCGGGGGGCTGGAAACACCATATATTTT.

The chain joins TRBV19 to TRBJ1-5; weak D call: TRBD1 (6 bases). Trimming took 6 bases from V and 7 from J, leaving 16 bases between them. CDR3 length equals 14 residues. Per the germline V gene, CDR1 is LNHDA and CDR2 is SQIVND (reference sequence). CDR3 sequence (DNA): TGTGCCAGTAGCGGGAGGGGGTTCCGACAGCCCCAGCATTTT. This sequence encodes CASSGRGFRQPQHF.

V and J are TRBV19 and TRBJ1-4; no reliable D call. This CDR3 is built from 13 residues. The V gene lost 7 bases and the J gene lost 4 bases, with 10 bases spanning the gap. Per the germline V gene, CDR1 is LNHDA and CDR2 is SQIVND (reference sequence). The CDR3 DNA sequence: TGTGCCAGTATGGGCAGCCTTAATGAAAAACTGTTTTTT. Its translation is CASMGSLNEKLFF.

The rearrangement uses TRBV12-3 or TRBV12-4 and TRBJ2-5, with 9 bases fitting TRBD1. Germline trimming cut 10 bases from V and 5 bases from J; bases unmatched to any gene: 8. The CDR3 is 13 amino acids. CDR3 region: CATRTGALETQYF. The CDR3 region has the DNA TGTGCCACACGGACAGGGGCCCTTGAGACCCAGTACTTC.

This clone has just a few counts. For the CDR3, the DNA is TGTGCCAGCAGCTTGGACGGTAACACAGATACGCAGTATTTT. This gives the protein CASSLDGNTDTQYF. This chain uses TRBV5-6 with TRBJ2-3; D is ambiguous. The CDR3 length is 14 residues. Trimming left V 0 bases short and J 2 bases short, with 7 bases between. Germline V lookup: CDR1 SGHDT, CDR2 YYEEEE.

V is TRBV18 and J is TRBJ2-7; weak D call: TRBD1 (6 bases). The length of the CDR3 is 13 residues. Germline lookup yields CDR1 KGHSH and CDR2 LQKENI. Trimming left V 6 bases short and J 6 bases short, with 15 bases between. In nucleotides, the CDR3 is TGTGCCAGCTCCCATTACAGGGACCGCGAGCAGTACTTC. This codes for CASSHYRDREQYF.

The chain couples TRBV5-4 to TRBJ2-3, with 9 bases that match TRBD2. The germline CDR1 and CDR2 sequences are SGHNT and YYREEE (reference sequence). The CDR3 sequence is 18 residues long. Trimming took 4 bases from V and 4 from J; bases not matched to a gene: 16. CDR3 bases: TGTGCCAGCAGCCGCGGGGTAGCGGGAGCGGGTGGTCCAGATACGCAGTATTTT. This sequence encodes CASSRGVAGAGGPDTQYF.

Only a few counts were recorded for this clone. The chain joins TRBV28 to TRBJ2-7, with D perhaps matching TRBD2 (6 bases). CDR3 length: 11 residues. Trimming removed 3 bases from V and 12 bases from J, with 12 bases in between. CDR1 and CDR2 from the germline V gene are MDHEN and SYDVKM. CDR3 DNA sequence: TGTGCCAGCAGTTTGGCGGGGACGGGGTACTTC. As protein: CASSLAGTGYF. The variable domain in full, completed from reference TRBV28 and TRBJ2-7, reads DVKVTQSSRYLVKRTGEKVFLECVQDMDHENMFWYRQDPGLGLRLIYFSYDVKMKEKGDIPEGYSVSREKKERFSLILESASTNQTSMYLCASSLAGTGYFGPGTRLTVT.

This chain joins TRBV7-9 and TRBJ2-1, with 11 bases fitting TRBD1. V dropped 5 bases and J dropped 5; count of bases not matched to a gene: 5. The CDR3 sequence is 15 residues long. Germline V CDR1 and CDR2: SEHNR, FQNEAQ (reference sequence). Here the CDR3 DNA reads TGTGCCAGCAGCCTGGGACAGGGGGAAAACAATGAGCAGTTCTTC. Amino acids: CASSLGQGENNEQFF.

The chain is built from TRBV5-4 and TRBJ2-3; 8 nucleotides agree with TRBD1. CDR1 is SGHNT and CDR2 is YYREEE in the germline V gene (reference sequence). The V gene end was trimmed by 0 bases and the J gene end by 1 base; junction bases not matched to a gene: 1. CDR3 length: 15 amino acids. CDR3 residues: CASSLARGRTDTQYF. Here the CDR3 DNA reads TGTGCCAGCAGCTTGGCCAGGGGGCGCACAGATACGCAGTATTTT.

This chain joins TRBV5-1 and TRBJ2-2, with TRBD2 as a possible D gene (5 bases). The CDR3 extends over 16 amino acids. Germline lookup yields CDR1 SGHRS and CDR2 YFSETQ. V was cut by 0 bases and J by 2 bases, with 11 bases left in between. CDR3: CASSLGSGKNTGELFF. The CDR3 DNA is TGCGCCAGCAGCTTGGGTTCCGGGAAAAACACCGGGGAGCTGTTTTTT.